This TCR beta chain came from a study of blood T cell repertoires in COVID-19. The protocol was immunoSEQ multiplex PCR, while the TCRdb copy is restricted to in-frame clones and leaves out a portion. The sample shows 90,000 to 150,000 clones, about four fifths of them seen only once. The sequenced sample was peripheral blood. The TCR sequence derives from a woman of 80 years or more with acute or convalescent COVID-19.

The CDR3 DNA is TGCGCCACCATGGTAGCGGGAGGGCCCGGTGAGCAGTACTTC. It is translated as CATMVAGGPGEQYF. The chain carries TRBV10-2 and TRBJ2-7; TRBD2 agrees at 11 bases. This CDR3 has 14 amino acids. CDR1 is WSHSY and CDR2 is SAAADI in the germline V gene. The V and J ends lost 10 bases and 7 bases, in that order; junction bases with no gene match: 12.